This T cell receptor beta chain derives from a study of T cells in Graves' hyperthyroidism and ophthalmopathy. Study context: It was at initial diagnosis, before any treatment, that peripheral blood was collected. Findings of the study overall: A model of 13 V-J pairs discriminated ophthalmopathy from stable hyperthyroidism. Peripheral blood also featured most of the thyroid clonotypes expanded above 0.001.

Amplified TCR beta CDR3 regions derived from RNA transcripts. A first-round RT-PCR of the TCR CDR3 used the HTBI primer set. Each CDR3 protein gets one entry after TCRdb re-called the multiplex PCR reads with MiXCR. The top ten hold less than 9% of the sample, which has 500,000 to 750,000 distinct CDR3 sequences, 14% seen once. The study included ophthalmopathy patients with Clinical Activity Score at least 3, NOSPECS grade at least 4 and duration under 3 months. The CDR3 has 14 amino acids. V dropped 1 base and J dropped 4 bases, with 10 bases sitting between them. Germline V lookup: CDR1 KGHSH, CDR2 LQKENI. This clonotype came up many times. Its antigen is as yet unknown.

The clonotype originates from a woman aged 18-29 years with Graves' ophthalmopathy. The V call is TRBV18, the J call TRBJ1-1, with a weak D call TRBD1 (6 bases). Sequenced input: blood. The CDR3 is CASSPRQEITEAFF. The DNA for the CDR3 is TGTGCCAGCTCACCACGACAGGAGATCACTGAAGCTTTCTTT.